The clone carrying this TCR beta chain appeared once. The data were taken from a study of blood T cell repertoires in COVID-19. Authors' analysis steps: Scientists estimated how many nucleated cells there were by amplifying reference gene primers. Sequenced by immunoSEQ multiplex PCR; TCRdb stores in-frame clones only, minus some. From that table come the V and J calls and clone size; the DNA was used to work out D and trimming. The table records about 140,000 clones, about nine tenths of them present only once. Trimming took 7 bases from V and 2 from J, leaving 17 bases between them. Germline V gene sequence: CDR1 MGHDK, CDR2 SYGVNS. This CDR3 is built from 15 residues.

The clonotype was recovered from a human donor with COVID-19, enrolled during active disease. The donor label of this sample is uncertain. V is TRBV25-1 and J is TRBJ1-2; perhaps TRBD1 as D (5 bases). Sequenced sample: peripheral blood. The CDR3 nucleotides read TGTGCCAGCAATCAGGACCGTGGGGCAAACTATGGCTACACCTTC. This gives the protein CASNQDRGANYGYTF.